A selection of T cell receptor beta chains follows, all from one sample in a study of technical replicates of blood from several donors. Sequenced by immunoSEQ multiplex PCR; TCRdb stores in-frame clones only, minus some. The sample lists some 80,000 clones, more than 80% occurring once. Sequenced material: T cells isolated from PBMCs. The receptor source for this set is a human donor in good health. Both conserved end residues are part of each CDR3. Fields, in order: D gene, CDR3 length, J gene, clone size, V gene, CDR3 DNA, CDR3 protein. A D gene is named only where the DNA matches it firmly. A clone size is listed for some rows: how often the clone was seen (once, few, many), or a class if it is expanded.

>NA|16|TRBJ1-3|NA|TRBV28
TGTGCCAGCAGTTCTTACGACAGCAGCTCTGGAAACACCATATATTTT
CASSSYDSSSGNTIYF
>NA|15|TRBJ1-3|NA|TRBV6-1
TGTGCCAGCAGTGAACGCCTTCTCGGGTCAAACACCATATATTTT
CASSERLLGSNTIYF
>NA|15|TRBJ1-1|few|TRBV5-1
TGCGCCAGCAGCTTGGGGCAGGGTAGGTCTCCTGAAGCTTTCTTT
CASSLGQGRSPEAFF
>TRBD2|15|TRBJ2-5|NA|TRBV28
TGTGCCAGCAGTCCCCTTTCGGGGGGGCAAGAGACCCAGTACTTC
CASSPLSGGQETQYF
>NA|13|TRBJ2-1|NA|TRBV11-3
TGTGCCAGCAGCACGACACAGGGAAATGAGCAGTTCTTC
CASSTTQGNEQFF
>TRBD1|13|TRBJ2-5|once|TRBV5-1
TGCGCCAGCAGCGGAGGGACAGGGGAGACCCAGTACTTC
CASSGGTGETQYF
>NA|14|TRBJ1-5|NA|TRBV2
TGTGCCAGCAGTGTTGGCCAGGGGTGGCAGCCCCAGCATTTT
CASSVGQGWQPQHF
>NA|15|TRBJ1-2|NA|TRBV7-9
TGTGCCAGCAGCCTTAGACAGGATCCCTCCTATGGCTACACCTTC
CASSLRQDPSYGYTF
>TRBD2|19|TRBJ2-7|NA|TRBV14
TGTGCCAGCAGCCAAGTCCGACTAGCGGGAGGATCCCAAGCAGGGGAGCAGTACTTC
CASSQVRLAGGSQAGEQYF
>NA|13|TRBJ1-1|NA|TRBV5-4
TGTGCCAGCAGCCACGACGGACTTGGTGAAGCTTTCTTT
CASSHDGLGEAFF
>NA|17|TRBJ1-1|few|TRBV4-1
TGCGCCAGCAGCCAACCTAGACAGGAGGTGGTGAACACTGAAGCTTTCTTT
CASSQPRQEVVNTEAFF
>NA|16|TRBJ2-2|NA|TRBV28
TGTGCCAGCAGGCCCCTCCGCGGGATGGACACCGGGGAGCTGTTTTTT
CASRPLRGMDTGELFF
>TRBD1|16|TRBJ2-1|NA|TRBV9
TGTGCCAGCAGCGTAGGCGGGACAGGGGCCTACAATGAGCAGTTCTTC
CASSVGGTGAYNEQFF
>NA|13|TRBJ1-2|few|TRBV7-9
TGTGCCAGCAGCTTTGGACAGCCCAGTGGCTACACCTTC
CASSFGQPSGYTF
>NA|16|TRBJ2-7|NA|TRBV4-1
TGCGCCAGCAGCCAAGTGGGGCCTTCCCCCACCTACGAGCAGTACTTC
CASSQVGPSPTYEQYF
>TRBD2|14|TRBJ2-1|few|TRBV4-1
TGCGCCAGCAGCACCCCACTAGCGGCCAATGAGCAGTTCTTC
CASSTPLAANEQFF
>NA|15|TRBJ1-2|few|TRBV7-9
TGTGCCAGCAACCCCATACTTCAGGGGAACTATGGCTACACCTTC
CASNPILQGNYGYTF
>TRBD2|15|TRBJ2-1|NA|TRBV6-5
TGTGCCAGCAGTTCCCTAGCGGGGGGAGACAATGAGCAGTTCTTC
CASSSLAGGDNEQFF
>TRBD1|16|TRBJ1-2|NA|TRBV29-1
TGCAGCGTTGCAGAGGTGGACAGGAGCTTTAACTATGGCTACACCTTC
CSVAEVDRSFNYGYTF
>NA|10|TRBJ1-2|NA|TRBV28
TGTGCCAGCAGAGCCTATGGCTACACCTTC
CASRAYGYTF
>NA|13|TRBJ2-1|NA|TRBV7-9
TGTGCCAGCAGTTGGGACACCTACAATGAGCAGTTCTTC
CASSWDTYNEQFF
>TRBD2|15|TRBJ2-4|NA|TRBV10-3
TGTGCCATCAGTTCCAGCGGGGGGGAAAAAAACATTCAGTACTTC
CAISSSGGEKNIQYF
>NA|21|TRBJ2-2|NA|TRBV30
TGTGCCTGGGTACCGCCCGGGACAGGTGGGGAGGGCCCCAGGGGGACCGGGGAGCTGTTTTTT
CAWVPPGTGGEGPRGTGELFF
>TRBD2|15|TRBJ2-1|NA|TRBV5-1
TGCGCCAGCAGCTTGTTAGCGGGAGTTTCCAATGAGCAGTTCTTC
CASSLLAGVSNEQFF
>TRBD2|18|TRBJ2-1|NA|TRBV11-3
TGTGCCAGCAGCCCCTATGCTAGCGGGGGACAAGAGTACAATGAGCAGTTCTTC
CASSPYASGGQEYNEQFF
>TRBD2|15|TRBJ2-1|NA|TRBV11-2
TGTGCCAGCAGCTCACTAGCGGGAGCTTACAATGAGCAGTTCTTC
CASSSLAGAYNEQFF
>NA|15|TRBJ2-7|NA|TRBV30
TGTGCCTGGAGTGTTATTGGGACAACCCTGGGGGAGCAGTACTTC
CAWSVIGTTLGEQYF
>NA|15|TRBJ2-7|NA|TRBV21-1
TGTGCCAGCAGCAAAGAGGGACTGACGTTGGGCGAGCAGTACTTC
CASSKEGLTLGEQYF
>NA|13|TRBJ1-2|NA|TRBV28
TGTGCCAGCAGTCCCCCGGGATTTGGGGGCTACACCTTC
CASSPPGFGGYTF
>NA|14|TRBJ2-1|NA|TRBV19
TGTGCCAGTAGCTATATCGGACAGTTAAATGAGCAGTTCTTC
CASSYIGQLNEQFF
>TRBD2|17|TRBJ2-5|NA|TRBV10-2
TGCGCCAGCACCCTTTCCGGGACTAGCGGGATCGGGGAGACCCAGTACTTC
CASTLSGTSGIGETQYF
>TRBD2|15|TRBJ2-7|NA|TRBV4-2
TGTGCCAGCAGCCGAGGACTAGCGGGAGGCTACGAGCAGTACTTC
CASSRGLAGGYEQYF
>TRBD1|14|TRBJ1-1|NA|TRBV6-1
TGTGCCAGCAGTAGGGGACAGCCGAACACTGAAGCTTTCTTT
CASSRGQPNTEAFF
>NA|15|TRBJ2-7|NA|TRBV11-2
TGTGCCAGCAGCTTAGATTCCGGTCGAGGCTACGAGCAGTACTTC
CASSLDSGRGYEQYF
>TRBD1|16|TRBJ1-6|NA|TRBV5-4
TGTGCCAGCAGCTTGGTTGGACAGGGGGCAGTTTCACCCCTCCACTTT
CASSLVGQGAVSPLHF
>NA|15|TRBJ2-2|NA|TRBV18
TGTGCCAGCTCCCCCTATACGACGGGGACCGGGGAGCTGTTTTTT
CASSPYTTGTGELFF
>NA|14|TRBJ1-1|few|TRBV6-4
TGTGCCAGCCGACGGGACTTAATGAACACTGAAGCTTTCTTT
CASRRDLMNTEAFF
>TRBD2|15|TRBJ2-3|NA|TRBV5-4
TGTGCCAGCAACATAGCGGGAGTAGGCACAGATACGCAGTATTTT
CASNIAGVGTDTQYF
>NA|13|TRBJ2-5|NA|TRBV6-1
TGTGCCAGCAGGACTATCAACCAAGAGACCCAGTACTTC
CASRTINQETQYF
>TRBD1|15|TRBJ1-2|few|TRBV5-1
TGCGCCAGCAGCATCCCCGGGACAGAGTACTATGGCTACACCTTC
CASSIPGTEYYGYTF
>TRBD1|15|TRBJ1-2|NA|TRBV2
TGTGCCAGCAGTGCACACCTCCGGGACAGCTATGGCTACACCTTC
CASSAHLRDSYGYTF
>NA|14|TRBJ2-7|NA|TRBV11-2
TGTGCCAGCAGCCCCTACTTGACAGATTACGAGCAGTACTTC
CASSPYLTDYEQYF
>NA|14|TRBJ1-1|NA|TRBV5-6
TGTGCCAGCAGCTTGGACAGATCGAACACTGAAGCTTTCTTT
CASSLDRSNTEAFF
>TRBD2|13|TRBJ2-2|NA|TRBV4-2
TGTGCCAGCAGCCCCCTGGGAGGGCGGGAGCTGTTTTTT
CASSPLGGRELFF
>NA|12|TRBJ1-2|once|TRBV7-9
TGTGCCAGCACCCCTTCGGACTATGGCTACACCTTC
CASTPSDYGYTF
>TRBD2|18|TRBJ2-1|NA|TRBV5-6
TGTGCCAGCAGCCCGGGACTAGCGGGAGAGTGGTCCTACAATGAGCAGTTCTTC
CASSPGLAGEWSYNEQFF
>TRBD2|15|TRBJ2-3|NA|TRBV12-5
TGTGCTAGTGGTTTTGGTGCTAGCGGGGAGGATACGCAGTATTTT
CASGFGASGEDTQYF
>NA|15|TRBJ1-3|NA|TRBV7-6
TGTGCCAGCAGCTTAGCCGGCGGTTCTGGAAACACCATATATTTT
CASSLAGGSGNTIYF
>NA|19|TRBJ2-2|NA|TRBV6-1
TGTGCCAGCAGTGAAGCCAATCATTTCGAGTTATCGAACACCGGGGAGCTGTTTTTT
CASSEANHFELSNTGELFF
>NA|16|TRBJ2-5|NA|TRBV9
TGTGCCAGCAGCGCAGAAATCGGACATACACAAGAGACCCAGTACTTC
CASSAEIGHTQETQYF
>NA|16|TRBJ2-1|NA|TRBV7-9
TGTGCCAGCACCCCCGAGACTGGCCCCACCTACAATGAGCAGTTCTTC
CASTPETGPTYNEQFF
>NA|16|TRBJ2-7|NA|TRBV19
TGTGCCAGTAGTATGGCCTTCGGGCAGGGAAGAGGCGAGCAGTACTTC
CASSMAFGQGRGEQYF